This passage covers 24 T cell receptor beta chains from one sample sequenced in a study of T-cell memory formation after mild COVID-19. TCRdb reprocessed the 5' RACE reads via MiXCR and lists one record per CDR3 protein. The top ten clones hold 9.5% to 15% of a sample with approximately 490,000 distinct CDR3 sequences, roughly 21% of them seen once. The specimen sequenced was PBMCs or a T cell subset sorted from them (not recorded which). Receptors were obtained from an adult woman who had mild COVID-19 (a few samples of this study predate the infection). Cell type and time point are not known.

CDR3 sequence: CASSQDRLFGANVLTF. The CDR3 coding sequence is TGTGCCAGCAGCCAAGATCGTCTCTTTGGGGCCAACGTCCTGACTTTC. The chain is built from TRBV14 and TRBJ2-6; D call uncertain. Germline CDR1 is SGHDN and CDR2 is FVKESK. V was trimmed by 0 bases and J by 3 bases, leaving 9 bases between them. The CDR3 spans 16 residues.

The V call is TRBV29-1, the J call TRBJ2-1; no clear D. The germline V gene encodes CDR1 SQVTM and CDR2 ANQGSEA. The CDR3 has 10 amino acids. CDR3 DNA sequence: TGCAGTTGTTTAAAAAATGAGCAGTTCTTC. This gives the protein CSCLKNEQFF.

Only a few counts were recorded for this clonotype. The J gene is TRBJ2-7, the V gene TRBV12-3 or TRBV12-4; 9 bases match TRBD1. The CDR3 loop spans 15 amino acids. V gave up 5 bases and J gave up 5 bases; unmatched junction bases: 10. CDR3 sequence reads: CASSAGTGKFHEQYF. In DNA, the CDR3 is TGTGCCAGCAGTGCCGGGACAGGGAAGTTTCACGAGCAGTACTTC.

This clonotype was found a few times. V usage is TRBV19 and J usage is TRBJ1-1; 8 nucleotides agree with TRBD1. The germline gives CDR1 LNHDA, CDR2 SQIVND (reference sequence). Germline trimming cut 10 bases from V and 3 bases from J; bases unmatched to any gene: 7. CDR3 size: 13 residues. CDR3 sequence (DNA): TGTGCCACCACAGGACAGGGCCACACTGAAGCTTTCTTT. Translated: CATTGQGHTEAFF.

This clonotype was counted a few times. This chain connects TRBV11-2 to TRBJ2-7, with a weak D call TRBD2 (6 bases). CDR1 and CDR2 (germline): SGHAT, FQNNGV. V shed 5 bases and J shed 0 bases, with 17 bases lying between them. This CDR3 is 16 amino acids long. CDR3 DNA sequence: TGTGCCAGCAGCGACCCCGGGACTGGGTCCTCCTACGAGCAGTACTTC. Amino acid sequence: CASSDPGTGSSYEQYF.

This clonotype was counted a few times. This sequence joins TRBV2 and TRBJ2-7; 8 bases map to TRBD2. The V and J ends lost 4 bases and 3 bases, in that order; junction bases with no gene match: 11. The CDR3 is made up of 16 amino acids. Germline CDR1 and CDR2: SNHLY and FYNNEI. The CDR3: CASSGAGREELYEQYF. The DNA of the CDR3 is TGTGCCAGCAGTGGGGCTGGGCGGGAGGAACTCTACGAGCAGTACTTC.

The chain combines TRBV20-1 with TRBJ1-1; D not certain. This CDR3 comprises 13 residues. Germline values: CDR1 DFQATT, CDR2 SNEGSKA (reference sequence). Trimming took off 6 bases at V and 1 base at J, with 12 bases between the two ends. For the CDR3, the DNA is TGCAGTGCCGAGACATGGACGAACACTGAAGCTTTCTTT. Translated, it gives CSAETWTNTEAFF.

This clonotype appeared a few times. The rearrangement uses TRBV7-9 and TRBJ2-2; D ambiguous. The CDR3 sequence is 14 residues long. With 5 bases removed from V and 5 bases from J, the gap between germline ends came to 12 bases. The germline V gene encodes CDR1 SEHNR and CDR2 FQNEAQ (reference sequence). CDR3 in amino acids: CASSQGVGTGELFF. CDR3 sequence (DNA): TGTGCCAGCAGCCAAGGCGTAGGAACCGGGGAGCTGTTTTTT.

The chain uses TRBV5-5 and TRBJ1-5; a possible D gene is TRBD1 (5 bases). Trimming pared 4 bases from V and 3 bases from J, leaving 14 bases between. The CDR3 sequence is 15 residues long. Germline CDR1 SGHKS, CDR2 YYEKEE (reference sequence). The CDR3: CASSLTTGDNQPQHF. DNA for the CDR3: TGTGCCAGCAGCCTAACCACAGGAGACAATCAGCCCCAGCATTTT.

This clonotype has ten or more counts. The genes are TRBV20-1 and TRBJ1-6; a weak D match, TRBD1 (6 bases). V was shortened by 2 bases and J by 6 bases, with 14 bases between the two germline ends. The CDR3 runs 15 residues. Germline V lookup: CDR1 DFQATT, CDR2 SNEGSKA (reference sequence). In DNA, the CDR3 is TGCAGTGCTAGACCCTCGGACAGCATTAATTCACCCCTCCACTTT. It translates to CSARPSDSINSPLHF.

This clonotype was seen a few times. The genes are TRBV27 and TRBJ2-3, with unresolved D. The CDR3 consists of 19 residues. The V end lost 5 bases, the J end lost 2 bases, and 26 bases lay between the germline ends. CDR1 and CDR2 (germline): MNHEY, SMNVEV (reference sequence). The CDR3 loop is CASSRPPGRAAGHTDTQYF. The CDR3 coding sequence is TGTGCCAGCAGTAGACCCCCCGGAAGGGCGGCAGGCCACACAGATACGCAGTATTTT.

This clonotype occurred a few times. The chain uses TRBV5-8 and TRBJ2-3; D might be TRBD1 or TRBD2, each matching 5 bases. The V gene's germline CDR1 is SGHTS and CDR2 YDEGEE. CDR3 length equals 17 residues. The V gene lost 4 bases and the J gene lost 2 bases, with 20 bases spanning the gap. This CDR3 reads CASSRGEGLTPTDTQYF. The DNA for the CDR3 is TGTGCCAGCAGCCGGGGCGAGGGGCTCACCCCCACAGATACGCAGTATTTT.

This clonotype was counted a few times. V gene TRBV12-3 or TRBV12-4 combines with J gene TRBJ1-5, with TRBD1 identical over 7 bases. The CDR3 totals 15 residues. V shed 1 base, J shed 6 bases, and the junction held 6 bases outside the gene matches. CDR3 coding DNA: TGTGCCAGCAGTTTAGTCCAGGGGGGCATTCAGCCCCAGCATTTT. Its translation: CASSLVQGGIQPQHF.

The sample holds many counts of this clonotype. J is TRBJ1-2 and V is TRBV24-1; weak D call: TRBD1 (6 bases). Germline CDR1 is KGHDR and CDR2 is SFDVKD. Deletions cut 4 bases from V and 3 bases from J, with 11 bases between. This CDR3 has 14 amino acids. CDR3 coding DNA: TGTGCCACCAGTGAGCCGACAGGCTACTATGGCTACACCTTC. Its translation: CATSEPTGYYGYTF.

The V and J genes are TRBV24-1 and TRBJ1-3; a possible D gene is TRBD1 (5 bases). This CDR3 region has 15 residues. The germline CDR1 and CDR2 sequences are KGHDR and SFDVKD. Trimming shortened V by 7 bases and J by 2 bases, and 14 bases separated the two germline ends. The CDR3 coding sequence is TGTGCCACCAGCCTACCCGTGGGGGCTGGAAACACCATATATTTT. Protein: CATSLPVGAGNTIYF.

This clonotype was found a few times. This CDR3 reads CSVTEGTDTQYF. In DNA, the CDR3 is TGCAGCGTTACCGAGGGTACAGATACGCAGTATTTT. The rearrangement joins TRBV29-1 to TRBJ2-3; D is perhaps TRBD2 (5 bases). This CDR3 spans 12 amino acids. Germline V gene data show CDR1 as SQVTM and CDR2 as ANQGSEA. Trimming stripped 5 bases from V and 3 bases from J, with 9 bases between.

This clonotype was observed many times. The rearrangement joins TRBV5-1 to TRBJ2-1; no firm D call. V lost 0 bases, J lost 5 bases, and 9 bases lay in between. Germline-derived CDR1 and CDR2 are SGHRS and YFSETQ. This CDR3 has 14 residues. CDR3 region: CASSLGGADNEQFF. CDR3 DNA: TGCGCCAGCAGCTTGGGAGGCGCAGACAATGAGCAGTTCTTC.

In its sample, this clonotype was seen a few times. CDR3 loop: CASSPPGGRTYNEQFF. CDR3 bases: TGTGCCAGCTCACCTCCTGGCGGGAGGACCTACAATGAGCAGTTCTTC. The chain is built from TRBV18 and TRBJ2-1; 8 bases are a match to TRBD2. Germline-derived CDR1 and CDR2 are KGHSH and LQKENI. V lost 3 bases to trimming and J lost 2 bases; unmatched junction nucleotides: 6. The CDR3 length is 16 residues.

This rearrangement joins TRBV7-9 to TRBJ2-5; possible D gene TRBD2, 6 bases. Germline V gives CDR1 SEHNR, CDR2 FQNEAQ (reference sequence). V was cut by 5 bases and J by 5 bases, with 21 bases left in between. This CDR3 is 16 amino acids long. Here the CDR3 DNA reads TGTGCCAGCAGCCCACCCATGGGAGGATTTCTGGAGACCCAGTACTTC. Amino acids: CASSPPMGGFLETQYF.

The chain uses TRBV6-6 and TRBJ1-5; D is possibly TRBD1 (5 bases). Trimming cost V 0 bases and J 5 bases, with 17 bases left between them. The CDR3 is 17 amino acids. Germline V gives CDR1 MNHNY, CDR2 SVGAGI (reference sequence). The CDR3 DNA reads TGTGCCAGCAGTTACTCGAGTTGGGGGGGAGTGGATCAGCCCCAGCATTTT. This codes for CASSYSSWGGVDQPQHF.

This clonotype was counted a few times. The chain carries TRBV24-1 and TRBJ1-2; 8 bases are a match to TRBD1. The CDR3 sequence is 14 residues long. With V trimmed by 3 bases and J by 8 bases, 7 bases remained unmatched. Germline lookup yields CDR1 KGHDR and CDR2 SFDVKD. DNA for the CDR3: TGTGCCACCAGTGATCCTGGGACAGGCGGCGGCTACACCTTC. Protein product: CATSDPGTGGGYTF.

Remarks on this clonotype: A read error may be the cause here, since a much bigger clone is one base away. The V gene is TRBV11-3, the J gene TRBJ2-7; D is unresolved. The germline CDR1 and CDR2 sequences are SGHNT and YENEEA. V gave up 5 bases and J gave up 2 bases, with 10 bases separating them. This CDR3 has 13 residues. The CDR3 reads CASSTDGAYEQYF. The CDR3 bases are TGTGCCAGCAGCACGGACGGAGCCTACGAGCAGTACTTC.

This clonotype was found many times. The chain joins TRBV7-2 to TRBJ2-3, with 11 bases that match TRBD2. Germline assignment: CDR1 SGHTA and CDR2 FQGNSA. V trimming: 3 bases; J trimming: 2 bases; junction bases outside the gene matches: 1. The length of the CDR3 is 15 residues. CDR3 sequence (DNA): TGTGCCAGCAGCTTTAGCGGGAGGGACACAGATACGCAGTATTTT. It is translated as CASSFSGRDTDTQYF.

The chain links TRBV28 to TRBJ1-2; D ambiguous. The CDR3 loop spans 15 amino acids. Per the germline V gene, CDR1 is MDHEN and CDR2 is SYDVKM. With 6 bases removed from V and 0 bases from J, the gap between germline ends came to 14 bases. In nucleotides, the CDR3 is TGTGCCAGCAGACCTCGAGGGAGTTCTAACTATGGCTACACCTTC. Amino acids: CASRPRGSSNYGYTF.